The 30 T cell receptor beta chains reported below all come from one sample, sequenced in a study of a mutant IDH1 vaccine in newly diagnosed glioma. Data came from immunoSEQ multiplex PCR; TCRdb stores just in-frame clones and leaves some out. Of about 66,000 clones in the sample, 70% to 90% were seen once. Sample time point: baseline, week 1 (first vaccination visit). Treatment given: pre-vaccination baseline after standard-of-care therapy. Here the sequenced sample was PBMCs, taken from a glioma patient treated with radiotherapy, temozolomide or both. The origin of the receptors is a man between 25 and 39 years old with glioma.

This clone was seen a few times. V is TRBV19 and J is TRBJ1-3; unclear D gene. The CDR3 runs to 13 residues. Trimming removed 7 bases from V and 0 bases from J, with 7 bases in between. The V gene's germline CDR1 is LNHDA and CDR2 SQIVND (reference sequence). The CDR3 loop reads CASKWLSGNTIYF. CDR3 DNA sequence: TGTGCCAGTAAATGGCTCTCTGGAAACACCATATATTTT.

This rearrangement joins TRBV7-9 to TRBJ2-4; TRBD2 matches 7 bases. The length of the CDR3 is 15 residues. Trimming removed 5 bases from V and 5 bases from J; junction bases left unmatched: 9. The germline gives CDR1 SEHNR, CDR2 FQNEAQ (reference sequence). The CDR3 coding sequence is TGTGCCAGCAGCCTCAACCGGGACTACCAAAACATTCAGTACTTC. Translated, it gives CASSLNRDYQNIQYF.

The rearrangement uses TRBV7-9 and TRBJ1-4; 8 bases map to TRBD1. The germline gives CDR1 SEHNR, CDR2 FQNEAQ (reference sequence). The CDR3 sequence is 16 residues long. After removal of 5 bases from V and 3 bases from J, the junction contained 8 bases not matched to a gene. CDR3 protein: CASSPKRQGSNEKLFF. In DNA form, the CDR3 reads TGTGCCAGCAGCCCAAAACGACAGGGGTCTAATGAAAAACTGTTTTTT. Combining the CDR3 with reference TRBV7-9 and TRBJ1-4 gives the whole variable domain DTGVSQNPRHKITKRGQNVTFRCDPISEHNRLYWYRQTLGQGPEFLTYFQNEAQLEKSRLLSDRFSAERPKGSFSTLEIQRTEQGDSAMYLCASSPKRQGSNEKLFFGSGTQLSVL.

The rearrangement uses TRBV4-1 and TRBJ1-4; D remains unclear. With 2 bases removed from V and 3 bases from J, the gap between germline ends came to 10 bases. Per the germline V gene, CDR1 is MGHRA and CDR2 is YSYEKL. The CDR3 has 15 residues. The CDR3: CASSQSLRANEKLFF. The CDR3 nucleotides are TGCGCCAGCAGCCAAAGCTTACGGGCTAATGAAAAACTGTTTTTT.

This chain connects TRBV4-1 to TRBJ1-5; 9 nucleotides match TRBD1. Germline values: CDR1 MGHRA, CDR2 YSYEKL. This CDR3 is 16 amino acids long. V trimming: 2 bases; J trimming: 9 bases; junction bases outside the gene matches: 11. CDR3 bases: TGCGCCAGCAGCCAAAAGGGACAGGGAGAGAGAGGGCCCCAGCATTTT. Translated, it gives CASSQKGQGERGPQHF.

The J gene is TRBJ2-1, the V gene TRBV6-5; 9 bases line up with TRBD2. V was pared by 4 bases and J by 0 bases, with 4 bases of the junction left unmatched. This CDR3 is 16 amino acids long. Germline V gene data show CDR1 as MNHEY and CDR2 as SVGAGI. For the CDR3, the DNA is TGTGCCAGCAGTTGGGCTAGCGGGGTCTCCTACAATGAGCAGTTCTTC. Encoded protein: CASSWASGVSYNEQFF.

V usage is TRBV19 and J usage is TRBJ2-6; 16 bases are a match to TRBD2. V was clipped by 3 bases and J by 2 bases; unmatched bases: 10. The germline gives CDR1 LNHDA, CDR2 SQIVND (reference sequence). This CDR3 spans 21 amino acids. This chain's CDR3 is CASSIAPGTSGGGPGANVLTF. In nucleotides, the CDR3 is TGTGCCAGTAGTATCGCCCCCGGGACTAGCGGGGGGGGCCCTGGGGCCAACGTCCTGACTTTC.

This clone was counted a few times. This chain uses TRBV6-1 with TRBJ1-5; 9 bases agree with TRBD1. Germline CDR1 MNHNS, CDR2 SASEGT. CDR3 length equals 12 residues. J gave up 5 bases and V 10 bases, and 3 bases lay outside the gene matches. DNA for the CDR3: TGTGCCACCCGACAGGGGGATCAGCCCCAGCATTTT. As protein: CATRQGDQPQHF.

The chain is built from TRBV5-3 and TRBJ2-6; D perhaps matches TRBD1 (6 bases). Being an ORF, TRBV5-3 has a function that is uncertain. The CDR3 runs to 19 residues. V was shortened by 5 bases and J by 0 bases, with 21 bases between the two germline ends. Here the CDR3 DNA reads TGTGCCAGAAGTCACCTAGGACGGGACACCTTCTCTGGGGCCAACGTCCTGACTTTC. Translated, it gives CARSHLGRDTFSGANVLTF.

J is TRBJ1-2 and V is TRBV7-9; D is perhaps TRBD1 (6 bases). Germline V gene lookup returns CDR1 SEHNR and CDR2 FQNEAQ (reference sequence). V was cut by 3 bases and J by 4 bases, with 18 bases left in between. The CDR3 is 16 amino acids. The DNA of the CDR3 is TGTGCCAGCAGCTTTTCGTCCCAGGGGAGGATCTATGGCTACACCTTC. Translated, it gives CASSFSSQGRIYGYTF.

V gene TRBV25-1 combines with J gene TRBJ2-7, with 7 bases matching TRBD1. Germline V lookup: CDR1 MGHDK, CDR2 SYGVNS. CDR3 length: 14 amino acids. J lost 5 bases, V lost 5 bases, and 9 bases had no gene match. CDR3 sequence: CASSSRGLINEQYF. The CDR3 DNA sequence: TGTGCCAGCAGTTCGAGGGGGCTTATCAACGAGCAGTACTTC.

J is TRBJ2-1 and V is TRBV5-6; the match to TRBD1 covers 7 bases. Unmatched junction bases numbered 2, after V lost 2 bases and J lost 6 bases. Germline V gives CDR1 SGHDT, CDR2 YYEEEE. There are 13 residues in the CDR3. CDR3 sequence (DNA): TGTGCCAGCAGCTTCGGACAGGTCAATGAGCAGTTCTTC. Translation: CASSFGQVNEQFF.

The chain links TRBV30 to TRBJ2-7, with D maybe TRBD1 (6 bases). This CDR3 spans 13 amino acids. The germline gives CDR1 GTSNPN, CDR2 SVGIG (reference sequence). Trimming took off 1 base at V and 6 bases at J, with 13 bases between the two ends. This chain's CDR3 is CAWSGQGPAEQYF. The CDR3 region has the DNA TGTGCCTGGAGTGGGCAGGGGCCGGCCGAGCAGTACTTC.

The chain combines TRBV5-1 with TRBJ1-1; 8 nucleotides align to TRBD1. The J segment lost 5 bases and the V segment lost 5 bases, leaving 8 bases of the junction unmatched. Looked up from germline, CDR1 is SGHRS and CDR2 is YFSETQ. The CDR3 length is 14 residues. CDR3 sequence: CASSFQGASTEAFF. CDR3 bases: TGCGCCAGCAGTTTCCAGGGGGCGAGTACTGAAGCTTTCTTT.

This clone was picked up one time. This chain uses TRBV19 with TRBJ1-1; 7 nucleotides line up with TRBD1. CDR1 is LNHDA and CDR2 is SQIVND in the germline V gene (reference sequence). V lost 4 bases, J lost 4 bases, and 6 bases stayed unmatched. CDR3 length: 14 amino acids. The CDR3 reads CASSKRQGTTEAFF. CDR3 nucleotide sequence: TGTGCCAGTAGTAAACGACAGGGAACCACTGAAGCTTTCTTT.

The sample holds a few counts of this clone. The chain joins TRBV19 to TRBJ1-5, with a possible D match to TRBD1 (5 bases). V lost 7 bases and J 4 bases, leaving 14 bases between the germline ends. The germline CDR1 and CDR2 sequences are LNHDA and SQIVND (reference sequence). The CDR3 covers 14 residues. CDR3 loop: CASTWGGINQPQHF. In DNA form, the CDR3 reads TGTGCCAGTACCTGGGGGGGAATTAATCAGCCCCAGCATTTT.

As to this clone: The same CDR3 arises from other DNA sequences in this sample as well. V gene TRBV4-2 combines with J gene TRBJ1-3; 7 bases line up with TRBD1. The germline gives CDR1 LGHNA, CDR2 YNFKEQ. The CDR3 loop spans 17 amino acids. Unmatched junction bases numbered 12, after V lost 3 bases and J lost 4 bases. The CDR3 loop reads CASSQGGQLGTGNTIYF. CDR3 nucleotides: TGTGCCAGCAGCCAGGGGGGACAGTTGGGAACGGGAAACACCATATATTTT.

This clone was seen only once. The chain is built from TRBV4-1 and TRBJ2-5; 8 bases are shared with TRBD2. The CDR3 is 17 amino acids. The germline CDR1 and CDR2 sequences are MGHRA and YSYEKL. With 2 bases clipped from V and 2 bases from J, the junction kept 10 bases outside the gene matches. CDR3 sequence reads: CASSQLMRASGQETQYF. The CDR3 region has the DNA TGCGCCAGCAGCCAACTTATGCGGGCTAGCGGGCAAGAGACCCAGTACTTC.

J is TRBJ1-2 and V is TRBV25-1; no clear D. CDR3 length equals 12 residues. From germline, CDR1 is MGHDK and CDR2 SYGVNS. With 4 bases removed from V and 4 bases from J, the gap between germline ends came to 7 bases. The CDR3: CASSAGIYGYTF. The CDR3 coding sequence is TGTGCCAGCAGTGCTGGGATCTATGGCTACACCTTC.

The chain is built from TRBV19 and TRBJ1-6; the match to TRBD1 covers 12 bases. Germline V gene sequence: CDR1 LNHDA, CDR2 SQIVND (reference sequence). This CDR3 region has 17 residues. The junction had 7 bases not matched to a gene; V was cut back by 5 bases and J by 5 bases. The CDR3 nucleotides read TGTGCCAGTAGTTACCCGGGACAGGGGGCTAATAATTCACCCCTCCACTTT. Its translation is CASSYPGQGANNSPLHF.

The CDR3 sequence: CASSYTARHSHTEAFF. The DNA of the CDR3 is TGTGCCAGCAGTTACACCGCGCGGCACTCCCACACTGAAGCTTTCTTT. This rearrangement joins TRBV6-6 to TRBJ1-1; no firm D call. The CDR3 totals 16 residues. Deletions cut 2 bases from V and 3 bases from J, with 16 bases between. The germline CDR1 and CDR2 sequences are MNHNY and SVGAGI (reference sequence).

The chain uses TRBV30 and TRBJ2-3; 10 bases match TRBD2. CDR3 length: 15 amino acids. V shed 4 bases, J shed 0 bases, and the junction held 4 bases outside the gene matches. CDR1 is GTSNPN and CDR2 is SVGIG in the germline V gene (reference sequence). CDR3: CAWTTLAGSTDTQYF. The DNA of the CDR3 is TGTGCCTGGACCACACTAGCGGGGAGCACAGATACGCAGTATTTT.

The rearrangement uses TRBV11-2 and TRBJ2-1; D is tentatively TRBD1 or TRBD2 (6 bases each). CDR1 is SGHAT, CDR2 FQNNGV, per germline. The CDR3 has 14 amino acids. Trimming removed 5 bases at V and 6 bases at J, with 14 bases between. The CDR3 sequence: CASSPLGGLNEQFF. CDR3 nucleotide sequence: TGTGCCAGCAGCCCCCTAGGGGGGCTCAATGAGCAGTTCTTC.

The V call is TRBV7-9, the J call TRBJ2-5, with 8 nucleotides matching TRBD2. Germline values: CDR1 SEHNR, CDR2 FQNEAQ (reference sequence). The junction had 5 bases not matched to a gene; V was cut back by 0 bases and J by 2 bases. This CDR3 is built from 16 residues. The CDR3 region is CASSLAVAGRQETQYF. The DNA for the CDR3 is TGTGCCAGCAGCTTAGCGGTAGCGGGGCGGCAAGAGACCCAGTACTTC.

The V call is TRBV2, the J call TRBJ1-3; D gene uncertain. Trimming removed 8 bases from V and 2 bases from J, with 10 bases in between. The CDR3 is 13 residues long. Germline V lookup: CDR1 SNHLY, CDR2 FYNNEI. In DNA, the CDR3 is TGTGCCAGCCCTCCCGACACTGGAAACACCATATATTTT. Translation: CASPPDTGNTIYF.

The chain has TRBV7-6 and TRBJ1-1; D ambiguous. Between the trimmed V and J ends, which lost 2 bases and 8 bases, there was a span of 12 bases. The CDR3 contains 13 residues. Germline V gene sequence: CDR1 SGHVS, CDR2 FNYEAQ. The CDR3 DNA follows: TGTGCCAGCAGCTTAAGGAAGGCGACGGAAGCTTTCTTT. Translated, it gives CASSLRKATEAFF.

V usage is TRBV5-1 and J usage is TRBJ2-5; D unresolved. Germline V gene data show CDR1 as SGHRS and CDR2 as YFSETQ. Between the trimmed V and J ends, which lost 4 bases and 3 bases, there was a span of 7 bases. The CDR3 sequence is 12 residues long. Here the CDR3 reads CASSQTEETQYF. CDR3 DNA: TGCGCCAGCAGCCAAACCGAAGAGACCCAGTACTTC.

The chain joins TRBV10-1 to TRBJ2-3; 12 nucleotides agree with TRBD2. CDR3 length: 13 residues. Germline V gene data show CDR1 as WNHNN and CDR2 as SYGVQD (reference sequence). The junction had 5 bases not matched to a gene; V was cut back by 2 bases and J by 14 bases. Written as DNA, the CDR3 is TGCGCCAGCAGTGAGGCCGGGACTAGCGGGTCGTATTTT. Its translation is CASSEAGTSGSYF.

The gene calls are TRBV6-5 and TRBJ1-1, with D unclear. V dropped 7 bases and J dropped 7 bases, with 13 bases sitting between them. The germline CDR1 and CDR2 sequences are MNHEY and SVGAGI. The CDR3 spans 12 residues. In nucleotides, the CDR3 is TGTGCCAGCATCGGGATAGCCCTTGAAGCTTTCTTT. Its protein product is CASIGIALEAFF.

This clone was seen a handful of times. This CDR3 is CASSLAGTGVEAFF. The CDR3 DNA reads as TGTGCCAGCAGCTTAGCAGGGACAGGGGTTGAAGCTTTCTTT. This chain connects TRBV7-9 to TRBJ1-1; 10 positions agree with TRBD1. Germline CDR1 is SEHNR and CDR2 is FQNEAQ (reference sequence). Germline trimming cut 0 bases from V and 7 bases from J; bases unmatched to any gene: 2. The length of the CDR3 is 14 residues. Together with reference TRBV7-9 and TRBJ1-1, the CDR3 gives the full variable domain: DTGVSQNPRHKITKRGQNVTFRCDPISEHNRLYWYRQTLGQGPEFLTYFQNEAQLEKSRLLSDRFSAERPKGSFSTLEIQRTEQGDSAMYLCASSLAGTGVEAFFGQGTRLTVV.